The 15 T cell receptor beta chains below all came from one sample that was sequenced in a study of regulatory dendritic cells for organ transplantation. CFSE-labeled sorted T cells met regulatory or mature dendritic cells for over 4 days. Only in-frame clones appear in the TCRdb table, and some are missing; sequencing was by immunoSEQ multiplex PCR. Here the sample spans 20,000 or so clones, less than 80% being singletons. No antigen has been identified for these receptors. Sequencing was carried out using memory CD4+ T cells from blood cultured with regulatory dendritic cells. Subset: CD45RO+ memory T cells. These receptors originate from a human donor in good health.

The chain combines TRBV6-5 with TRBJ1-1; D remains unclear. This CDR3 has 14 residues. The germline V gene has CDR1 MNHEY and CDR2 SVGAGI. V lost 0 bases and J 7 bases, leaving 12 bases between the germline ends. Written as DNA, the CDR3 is TGTGCCAGCAGTTACTCGCGCCTGGTCAGTGAAGCTTTCTTT. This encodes CASSYSRLVSEAFF.

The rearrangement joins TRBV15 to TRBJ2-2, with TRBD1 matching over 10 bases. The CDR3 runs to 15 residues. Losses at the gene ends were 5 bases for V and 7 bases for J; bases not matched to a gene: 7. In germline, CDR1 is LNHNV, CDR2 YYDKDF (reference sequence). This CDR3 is CATSYRDRGLGELFF. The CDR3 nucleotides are TGTGCCACCAGCTACCGGGACAGGGGTCTCGGGGAGCTGTTTTTT.

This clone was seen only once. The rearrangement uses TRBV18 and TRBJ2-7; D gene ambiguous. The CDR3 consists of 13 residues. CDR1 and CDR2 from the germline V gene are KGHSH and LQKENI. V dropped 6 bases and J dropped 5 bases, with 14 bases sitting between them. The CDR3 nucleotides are TGTGCCAGCTCCCAGGATCAGGTTCACGAGCAGTACTTC. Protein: CASSQDQVHEQYF. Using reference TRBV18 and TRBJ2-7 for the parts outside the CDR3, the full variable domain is NAGVMQNPRHLVRRRGQEARLRCSPMKGHSHVYWYRQLPEEGLKFMVYLQKENIIDESGMPKERFSAEFPKEGPSILRIQQVVRGDSAAYFCASSQDQVHEQYFGPGTRLTVT.

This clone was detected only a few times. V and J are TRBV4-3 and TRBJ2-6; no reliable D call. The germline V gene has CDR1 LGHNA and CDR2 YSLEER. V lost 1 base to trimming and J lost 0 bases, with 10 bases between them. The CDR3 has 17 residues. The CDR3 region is CASSQAESSSGANVLTF. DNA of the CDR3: TGCGCCAGCAGCCAAGCAGAGAGCAGCTCTGGGGCCAACGTCCTGACTTTC.

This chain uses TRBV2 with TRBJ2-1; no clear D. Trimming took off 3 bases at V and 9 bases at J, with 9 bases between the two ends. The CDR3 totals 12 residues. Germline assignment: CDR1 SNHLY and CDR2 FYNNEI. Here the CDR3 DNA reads TGTGCCAGCAGTGACGAGGTCGCTGAGCAGTTCTTC. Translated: CASSDEVAEQFF.

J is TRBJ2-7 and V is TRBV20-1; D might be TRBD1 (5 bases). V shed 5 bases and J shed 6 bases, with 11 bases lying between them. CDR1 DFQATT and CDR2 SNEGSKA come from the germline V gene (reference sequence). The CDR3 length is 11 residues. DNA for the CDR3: TGCAGTGCTCATGACAGCCTCGAGCAGTACTTC. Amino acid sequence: CSAHDSLEQYF.

CDR3 sequence reads: CASSTGLLPDTQYF. Written as DNA, the CDR3 is TGCGCCAGCAGCACCGGACTACTCCCCGATACGCAGTATTTT. The chain recombines TRBV5-1 with TRBJ2-3; maybe TRBD2 (6 bases). V lost 4 bases and J 6 bases, leaving 15 bases between the germline ends. Germline V gives CDR1 SGHRS, CDR2 YFSETQ. The CDR3 loop spans 14 amino acids.

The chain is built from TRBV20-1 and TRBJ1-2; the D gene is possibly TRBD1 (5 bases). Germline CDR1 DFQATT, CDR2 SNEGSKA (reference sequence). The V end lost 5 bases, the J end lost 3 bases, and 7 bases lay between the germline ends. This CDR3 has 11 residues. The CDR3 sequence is CSASGDYGYTF. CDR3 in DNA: TGCAGTGCTTCGGGGGACTATGGCTACACCTTC.

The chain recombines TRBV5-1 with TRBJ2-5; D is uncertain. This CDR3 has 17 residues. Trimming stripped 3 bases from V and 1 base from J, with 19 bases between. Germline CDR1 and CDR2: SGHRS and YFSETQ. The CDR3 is CASSSGGPLLGQETQYF. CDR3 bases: TGCGCCAGCAGCTCCGGTGGGCCCCTTTTAGGCCAAGAGACCCAGTACTTC.

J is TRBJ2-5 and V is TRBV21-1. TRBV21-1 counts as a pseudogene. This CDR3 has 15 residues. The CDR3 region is CASSNNYSLGETQYF. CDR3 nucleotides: TGTGCCAGCAGCAATAATTACAGCCTAGGAGAGACCCAGTACTTC.

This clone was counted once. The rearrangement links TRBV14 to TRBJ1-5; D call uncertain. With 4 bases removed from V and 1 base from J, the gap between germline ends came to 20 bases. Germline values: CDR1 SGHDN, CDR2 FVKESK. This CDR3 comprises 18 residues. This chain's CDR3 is CASSLGRLLVRSNQPQHF. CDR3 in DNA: TGTGCCAGCAGCCTAGGACGGCTGCTTGTTAGGAGCAATCAGCCCCAGCATTTT.

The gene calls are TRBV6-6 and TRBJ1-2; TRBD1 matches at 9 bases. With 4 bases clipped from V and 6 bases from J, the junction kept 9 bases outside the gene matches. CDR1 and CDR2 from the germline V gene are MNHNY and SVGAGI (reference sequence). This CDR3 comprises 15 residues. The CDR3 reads CASSLLTGGLDGYTF. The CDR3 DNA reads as TGTGCCAGCAGTTTACTTACAGGGGGCCTTGATGGCTACACCTTC.

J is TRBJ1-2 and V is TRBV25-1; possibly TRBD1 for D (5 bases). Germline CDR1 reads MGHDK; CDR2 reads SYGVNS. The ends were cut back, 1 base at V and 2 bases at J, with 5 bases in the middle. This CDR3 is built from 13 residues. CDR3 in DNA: TGTGCCAGCAGTGAATGGGGGAACTATGGCTACACCTTC. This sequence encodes CASSEWGNYGYTF.

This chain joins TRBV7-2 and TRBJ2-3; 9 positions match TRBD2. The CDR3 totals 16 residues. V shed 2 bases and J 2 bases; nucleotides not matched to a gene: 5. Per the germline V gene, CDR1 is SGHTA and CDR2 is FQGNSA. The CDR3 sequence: CASSLSPSGVTDTQYF. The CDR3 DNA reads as TGTGCCAGCAGCTTATCTCCTAGCGGGGTCACAGATACGCAGTATTTT.

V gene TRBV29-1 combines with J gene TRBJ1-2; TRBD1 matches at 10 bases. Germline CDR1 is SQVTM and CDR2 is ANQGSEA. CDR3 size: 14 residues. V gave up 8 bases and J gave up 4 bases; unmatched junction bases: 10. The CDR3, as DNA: TGCAGCTCCCAGGACAGGGGGGCCGCCTATGGCTACACCTTC. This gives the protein CSSQDRGAAYGYTF.